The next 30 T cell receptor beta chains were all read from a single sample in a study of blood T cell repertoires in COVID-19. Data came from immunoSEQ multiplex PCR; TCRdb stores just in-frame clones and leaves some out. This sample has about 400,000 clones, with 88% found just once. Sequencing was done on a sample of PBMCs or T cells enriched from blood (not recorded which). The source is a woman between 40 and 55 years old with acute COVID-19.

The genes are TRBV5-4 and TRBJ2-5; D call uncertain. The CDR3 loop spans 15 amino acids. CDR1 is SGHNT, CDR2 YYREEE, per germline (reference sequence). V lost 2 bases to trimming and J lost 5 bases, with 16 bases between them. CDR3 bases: TGTGCCAGCAGCTTCCCCGGAGAGAGTCGGGAGACCCAGTACTTC. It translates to CASSFPGESRETQYF.

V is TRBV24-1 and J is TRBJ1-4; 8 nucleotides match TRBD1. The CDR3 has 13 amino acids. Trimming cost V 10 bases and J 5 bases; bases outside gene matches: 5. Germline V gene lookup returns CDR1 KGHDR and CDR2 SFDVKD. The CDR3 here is CATSDRANEKLFF. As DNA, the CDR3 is TGTGCCACTTCGGACAGGGCAAATGAAAAACTGTTTTTT.

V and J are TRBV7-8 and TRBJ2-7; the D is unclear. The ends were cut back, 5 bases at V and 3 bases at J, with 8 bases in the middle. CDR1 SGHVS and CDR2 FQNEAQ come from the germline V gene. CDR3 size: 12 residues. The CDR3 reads CASSPLLYEQYF. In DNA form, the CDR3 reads TGTGCCAGCAGCCCACTACTCTACGAGCAGTACTTC.

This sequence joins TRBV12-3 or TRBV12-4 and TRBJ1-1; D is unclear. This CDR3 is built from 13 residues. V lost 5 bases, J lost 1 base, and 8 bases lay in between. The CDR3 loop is CASSAQENTEAFF. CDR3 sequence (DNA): TGTGCCAGCAGTGCCCAGGAGAACACTGAAGCTTTCTTT.

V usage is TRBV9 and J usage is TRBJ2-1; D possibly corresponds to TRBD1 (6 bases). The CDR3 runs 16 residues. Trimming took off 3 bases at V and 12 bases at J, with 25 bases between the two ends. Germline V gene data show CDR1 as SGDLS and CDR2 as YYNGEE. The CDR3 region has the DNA TGTGCCAGCAGCGCCGGAGCCTCAGGGGTGGGTGTTTTGCAGTTCTTC. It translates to CASSAGASGVGVLQFF.

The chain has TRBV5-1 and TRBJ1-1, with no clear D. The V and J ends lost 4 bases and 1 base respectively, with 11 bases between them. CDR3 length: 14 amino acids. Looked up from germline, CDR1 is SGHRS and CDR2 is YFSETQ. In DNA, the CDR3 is TGCGCCAGCAGCGTCGGAGATTGGAACACTGAAGCTTTCTTT. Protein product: CASSVGDWNTEAFF. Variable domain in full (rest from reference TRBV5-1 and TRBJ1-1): KAGVTQTPRYLIKTRGQQVTLSCSPISGHRSVSWYQQTPGQGLQFLFEYFSETQRNKGNFPGRFSGRQFSNSRSEMNVSTLELGDSALYLCASSVGDWNTEAFFGQGTRLTVV.

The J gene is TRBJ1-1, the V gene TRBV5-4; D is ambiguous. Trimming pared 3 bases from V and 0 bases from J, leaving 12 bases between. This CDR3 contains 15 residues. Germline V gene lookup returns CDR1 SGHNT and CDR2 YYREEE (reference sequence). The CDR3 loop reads CASSYGPGMNTEAFF. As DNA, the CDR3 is TGTGCCAGCAGCTATGGACCGGGGATGAACACTGAAGCTTTCTTT.

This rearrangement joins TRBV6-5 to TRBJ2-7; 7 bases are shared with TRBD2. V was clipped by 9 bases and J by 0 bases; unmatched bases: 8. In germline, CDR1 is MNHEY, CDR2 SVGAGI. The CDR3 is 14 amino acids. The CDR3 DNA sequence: TGTGCCAGTGTTGGGGGGGACGGCTCCTACGAGCAGTACTTC. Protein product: CASVGGDGSYEQYF.

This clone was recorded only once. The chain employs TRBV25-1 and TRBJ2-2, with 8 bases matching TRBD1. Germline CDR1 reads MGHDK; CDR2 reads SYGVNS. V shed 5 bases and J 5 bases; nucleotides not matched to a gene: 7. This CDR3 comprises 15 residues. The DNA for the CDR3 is TGTGCCAGCAGTCCCCTGGACAGGGTGACCGGGGAGCTGTTTTTT. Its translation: CASSPLDRVTGELFF.

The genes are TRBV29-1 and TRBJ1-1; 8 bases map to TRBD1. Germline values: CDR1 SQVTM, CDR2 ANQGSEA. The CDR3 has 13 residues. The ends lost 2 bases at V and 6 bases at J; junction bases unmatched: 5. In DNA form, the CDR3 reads TGCAGCGTTGAATTATGGGACAGGCCTGAAGCTTTCTTT. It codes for CSVELWDRPEAFF.

The CDR3 sequence is CASRPLDRSEQYF. The CDR3 DNA sequence: TGTGCCAGCAGACCCCTAGACCGGAGCGAGCAGTACTTC. The chain couples TRBV6-5 to TRBJ2-7; D unresolved. Germline assignment: CDR1 MNHEY and CDR2 SVGAGI. CDR3 length: 13 amino acids. Between the trimmed V and J ends, which lost 6 bases and 6 bases, there was a span of 15 bases.

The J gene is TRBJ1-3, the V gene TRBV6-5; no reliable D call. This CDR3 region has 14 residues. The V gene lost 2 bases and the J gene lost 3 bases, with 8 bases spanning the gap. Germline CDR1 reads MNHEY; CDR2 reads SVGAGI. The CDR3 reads CASSYRGSGNTIYF. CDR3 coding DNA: TGTGCCAGCAGTTACCGGGGAAGTGGAAACACCATATATTTT.

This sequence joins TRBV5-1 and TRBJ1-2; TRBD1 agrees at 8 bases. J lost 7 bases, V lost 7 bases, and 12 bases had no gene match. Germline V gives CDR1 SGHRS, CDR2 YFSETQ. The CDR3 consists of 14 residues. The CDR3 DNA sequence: TGCGCCAGCCGACCGAGGACAGGGTCACCTGGCTACACCTTC. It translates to CASRPRTGSPGYTF.

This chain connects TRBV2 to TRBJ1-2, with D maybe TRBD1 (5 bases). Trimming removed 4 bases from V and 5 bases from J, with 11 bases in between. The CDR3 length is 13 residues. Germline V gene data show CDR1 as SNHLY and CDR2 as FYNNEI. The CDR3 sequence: CASSVVGQYGYTF. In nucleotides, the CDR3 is TGTGCCAGCAGTGTGGTGGGGCAGTATGGCTACACCTTC.

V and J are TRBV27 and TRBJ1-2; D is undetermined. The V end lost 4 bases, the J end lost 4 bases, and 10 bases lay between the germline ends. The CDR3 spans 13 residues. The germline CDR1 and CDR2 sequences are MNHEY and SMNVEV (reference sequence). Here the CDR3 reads CASSYNGFYGYTF. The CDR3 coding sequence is TGTGCCAGCAGTTATAACGGTTTCTATGGCTACACCTTC.

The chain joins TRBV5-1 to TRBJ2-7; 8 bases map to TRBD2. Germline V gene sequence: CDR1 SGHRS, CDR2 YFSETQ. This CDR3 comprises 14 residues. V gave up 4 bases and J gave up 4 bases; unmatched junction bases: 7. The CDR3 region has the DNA TGCGCCAGCAGCACCGCCGGGAGGGAGTACGAGCAGTACTTC. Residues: CASSTAGREYEQYF.

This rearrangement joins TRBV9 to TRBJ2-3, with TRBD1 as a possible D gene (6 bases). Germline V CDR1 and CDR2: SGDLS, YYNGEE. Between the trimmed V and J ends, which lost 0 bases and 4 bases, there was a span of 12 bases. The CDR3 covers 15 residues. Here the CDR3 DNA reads TGTGCCAGCAGCGTAGGGCAGGGGACGGCAGATACGCAGTATTTT. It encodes CASSVGQGTADTQYF.

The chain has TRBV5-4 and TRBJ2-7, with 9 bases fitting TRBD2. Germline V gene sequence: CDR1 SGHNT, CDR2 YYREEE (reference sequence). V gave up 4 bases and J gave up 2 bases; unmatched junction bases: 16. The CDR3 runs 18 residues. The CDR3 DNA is TGTGCCAGCAGCCGACGAGCGACCCCGACTAGCGGAGCCTACGAGCAGTACTTC. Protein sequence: CASSRRATPTSGAYEQYF.

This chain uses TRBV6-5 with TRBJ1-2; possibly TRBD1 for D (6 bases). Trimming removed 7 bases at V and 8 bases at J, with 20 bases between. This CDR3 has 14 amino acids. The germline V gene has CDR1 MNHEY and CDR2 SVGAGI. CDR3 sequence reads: CASKDSGGAMGYTF. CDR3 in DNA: TGTGCCAGCAAGGACAGTGGGGGAGCTATGGGCTACACCTTC.

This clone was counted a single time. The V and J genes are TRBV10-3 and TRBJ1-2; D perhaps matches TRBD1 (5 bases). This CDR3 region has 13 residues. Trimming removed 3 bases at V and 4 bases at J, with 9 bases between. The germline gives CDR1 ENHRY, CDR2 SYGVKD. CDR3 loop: CAISDDRVYGYTF. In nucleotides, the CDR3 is TGTGCCATCAGTGACGACAGAGTCTATGGCTACACCTTC.

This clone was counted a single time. The CDR3 loop is CASSYGRGAVSEKLFF. CDR3 coding DNA: TGTGCCAGCAGTTACGGGAGGGGGGCGGTAAGCGAAAAACTGTTTTTT. The V call is TRBV6-5, the J call TRBJ1-4; a weak D match, TRBD1 (6 bases). Germline CDR1 reads MNHEY; CDR2 reads SVGAGI. With 2 bases removed from V and 8 bases from J, the gap between germline ends came to 18 bases. The CDR3 loop spans 16 amino acids.

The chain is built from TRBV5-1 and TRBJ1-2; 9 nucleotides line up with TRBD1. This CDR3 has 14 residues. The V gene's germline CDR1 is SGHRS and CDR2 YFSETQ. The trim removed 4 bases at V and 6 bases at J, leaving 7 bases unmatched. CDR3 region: CASSITGGVNGYTF. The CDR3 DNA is TGCGCCAGCAGCATAACAGGGGGCGTCAATGGCTACACCTTC.

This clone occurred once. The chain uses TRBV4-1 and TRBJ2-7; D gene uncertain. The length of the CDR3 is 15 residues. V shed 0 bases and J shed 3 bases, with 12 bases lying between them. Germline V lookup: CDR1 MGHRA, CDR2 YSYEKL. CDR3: CASSQDYTYLYEQYF. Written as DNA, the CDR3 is TGCGCCAGCAGCCAAGATTATACTTATCTCTACGAGCAGTACTTC.

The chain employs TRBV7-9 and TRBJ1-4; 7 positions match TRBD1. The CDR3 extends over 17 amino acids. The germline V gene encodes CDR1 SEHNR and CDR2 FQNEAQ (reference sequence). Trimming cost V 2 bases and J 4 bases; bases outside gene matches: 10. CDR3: CASSLRAFGDSNEKLFF. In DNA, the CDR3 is TGTGCCAGCAGCTTAAGGGCATTCGGGGACAGTAATGAAAAACTGTTTTTT.

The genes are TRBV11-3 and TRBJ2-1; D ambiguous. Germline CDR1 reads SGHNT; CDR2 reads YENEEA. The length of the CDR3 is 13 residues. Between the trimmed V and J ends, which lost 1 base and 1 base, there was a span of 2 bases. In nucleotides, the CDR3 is TGTGCCAGCAGCTTAGCTTCCTACAATGAGCAGTTCTTC. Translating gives CASSLASYNEQFF.

DNA of the CDR3: TGTGCCAGCAGCCAACAGGGGGACTATGGCTACACCTTC. Amino acids: CASSQQGDYGYTF. The chain joins TRBV5-6 to TRBJ1-2; 8 positions agree with TRBD1. Trimming took 4 bases from V and 3 from J; bases not matched to a gene: 2. The CDR3 contains 13 residues. Germline V lookup: CDR1 SGHDT, CDR2 YYEEEE.

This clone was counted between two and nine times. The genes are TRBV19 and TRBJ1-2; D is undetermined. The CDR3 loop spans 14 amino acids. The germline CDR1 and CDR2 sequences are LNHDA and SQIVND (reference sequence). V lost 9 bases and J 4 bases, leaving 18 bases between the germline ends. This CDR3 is CASAVYREGYGYTF. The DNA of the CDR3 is TGTGCCAGCGCCGTTTACCGGGAAGGCTATGGCTACACCTTC.

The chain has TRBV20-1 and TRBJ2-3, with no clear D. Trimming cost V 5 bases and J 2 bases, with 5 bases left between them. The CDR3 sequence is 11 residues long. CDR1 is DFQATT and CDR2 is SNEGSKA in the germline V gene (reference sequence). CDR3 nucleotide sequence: TGCAGTGCTGTCCTCACAGATACGCAGTATTTT. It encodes CSAVLTDTQYF.

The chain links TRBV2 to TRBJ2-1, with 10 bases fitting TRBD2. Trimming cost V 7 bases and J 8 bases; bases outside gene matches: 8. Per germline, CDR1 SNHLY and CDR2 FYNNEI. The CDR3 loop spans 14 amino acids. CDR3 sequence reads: CASKASGGAHEQFF. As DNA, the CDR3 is TGTGCCAGCAAGGCGAGCGGGGGGGCCCATGAGCAGTTCTTC.

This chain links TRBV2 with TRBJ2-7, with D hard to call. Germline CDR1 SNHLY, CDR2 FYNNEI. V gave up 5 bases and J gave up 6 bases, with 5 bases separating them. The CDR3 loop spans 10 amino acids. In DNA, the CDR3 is TGTGCCAGCAGTAGCACCGAGCAGTACTTC. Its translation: CASSSTEQYF.